This is a list of T cell receptor beta chains from one sample in a study of OX40 agonist ivuxolimab in advanced cancers. Only in-frame clones appear in the TCRdb table, and some are missing; sequencing was by immunoSEQ multiplex PCR. There are 55,000 to 85,000 clones in the sample; approximately 90% occur only once, and more than 2.5% lies in the top ten. The sequences come from CD4+ or CD8+ T cells sorted from blood, collected in a trial of the OX40 agonist ivuxolimab. All receptors derive from an adult with an advanced solid tumor such as melanoma, head and neck, liver or kidney cancer. The CDR3 runs from the conserved cysteine through the conserved F or W.

v_call: TRBV2
j_call: TRBJ2-2
cdr3_aa: CASSERASNTGELFF

v_call: TRBV19
j_call: TRBJ2-3
cdr3_aa: CASSIQGRSTDTQYF

v_call: TRBV7-9
j_call: TRBJ1-1
cdr3_aa: CASRESLGNTEAFF

v_call: TRBV6-1
j_call: TRBJ1-6
cdr3_aa: CASSEAPGTVNSPLHF

v_call: TRBV28
j_call: TRBJ1-1
cdr3_aa: CASRGPHNTEAFF

v_call: TRBV11-2
j_call: TRBJ2-3
cdr3_aa: CASSLDRTGADTQYF

v_call: TRBV18
j_call: TRBJ1-4
cdr3_aa: CASSPSGGVNEKLFF

v_call: TRBV5-1
j_call: TRBJ2-5
cdr3_aa: CASRSRQGGETQYF

v_call: TRBV5-6
j_call: TRBJ1-2
cdr3_aa: CASSTGTPYGYTF

v_call: TRBV5-6
j_call: TRBJ1-5
cdr3_aa: CASSPWDGGDNQPQHF

v_call: TRBV5-4
j_call: TRBJ1-6
cdr3_aa: CASSFWDRVNSPLHF

v_call: TRBV18
j_call: TRBJ2-3
cdr3_aa: CASSKAFGADTQYF

v_call: TRBV5-1
j_call: TRBJ2-5
cdr3_aa: CASSLEGTGRETQYF

v_call: TRBV7-3
j_call: TRBJ1-1
cdr3_aa: CASSLTGAGNTEAFF

v_call: TRBV5-6
j_call: TRBJ2-5
cdr3_aa: CASSLVETQYF

v_call: TRBV7-9
j_call: TRBJ1-5
cdr3_aa: CASSLQGLVGQPQHF

v_call: TRBV19
j_call: TRBJ1-4
cdr3_aa: CASSEVFYEKLFF

v_call: TRBV21-1
j_call: TRBJ1-1
cdr3_aa: CASSTRQGAQNTEAFF

v_call: TRBV7-3
j_call: TRBJ1-1
cdr3_aa: CASSPGGNTEAFF

v_call: TRBV13
j_call: TRBJ1-2
cdr3_aa: CASSELGVDYGYTF

v_call: TRBV4-2
j_call: TRBJ2-7
cdr3_aa: CASSQGDTYEQYF

v_call: TRBV30
j_call: TRBJ2-3
cdr3_aa: CAWSVRIADTQYF

v_call: TRBV5-1
j_call: TRBJ2-1
cdr3_aa: CASSSAPPLAGAGGEQFF

v_call: TRBV28
j_call: TRBJ2-7
cdr3_aa: CASSRDPQSYEQYF

v_call: TRBV5-5
j_call: TRBJ1-2
cdr3_aa: CASSYRPYGYTF

v_call: TRBV7-6
j_call: TRBJ1-5
cdr3_aa: CASSLDGGLPPQHF